The clone carrying this T cell receptor (beta chain) occurred many times. The data derive from a study of tumor-infiltrating lymphocytes in primary liver carcinoma. About the study: Spanning 4.2 to 10 cm, the tumors were T1-T3 N0M0.

The V gene's germline CDR1 is SQVTM and CDR2 ANQGSEA. The V end was cut by 7 bases, the J end by 0 bases, with 10 bases between. The CDR3 spans 13 residues. Alongside blood RNA obtained from unsorted whole blood, germline DNA was also extracted. Collection of about 4 milliliters of peripheral blood took place before surgery. With roughly 500 ng total RNA as template and a constant-region primer, TCR beta cDNA was made. ARM-PCR, slightly modified, supplied the TCR beta libraries through three nested multiplex PCR rounds. Researchers ran the first two PCR rounds for roughly 11 cycles each with TRBV1-TRBV30 forward primers and a C-beta reverse primer. Via MiXCR, TCRdb re-called the multiplex PCR reads, giving one row per CDR3 protein. In the table there are about 310,000 distinct CDR3 sequences, approximately 58% of which are singletons.

This receptor was identified in a woman aged 25 to 45 with primary liver carcinoma and hepatitis B virus infection. Sequencing used peripheral blood. The V gene is TRBV29-1, the J gene TRBJ2-1; D gene ambiguous. The CDR3: CSGRSNSYNEQFF. CDR3 nucleotide sequence: TGCAGCGGTCGGTCCAACTCCTACAATGAGCAGTTCTTC.